The rows below give T cell receptor beta chains drawn from one sample of a study of T cells after yellow fever vaccination. TCRdb fed the 5' RACE reads into MiXCR, producing one record per CDR3 protein. The sample lists over 120,000 distinct CDR3 sequences, about 6.2% occurring once. This specimen consisted of CD4+ T cells sorted from PBMCs, obtained 10 days after the yellow fever booster vaccination. All receptors derive from a man aged 30-40 years who received the YFV17D yellow fever vaccine. The CDR3 runs from the conserved cysteine through the conserved F or W. Fields, in order: J gene, D gene, clone size, V gene, CDR3 protein, CDR3 DNA. A D gene is named only where the DNA matches it firmly. Some rows mark clone size as missing; the rest say once, few, many or name a class of expanded clone.

J gene: TRBJ1-2
D gene: -
clone size: -
V gene: TRBV5-6
CDR3 protein: CARSRGLLCGYTF
CDR3 DNA: TGTGCCAGGAGCCGCGGGCTCCTCTGTGGCTACACCTTC

J gene: TRBJ2-5
D gene: -
clone size: many
V gene: TRBV5-1
CDR3 protein: CASSRVAEETQYF
CDR3 DNA: TGCGCCAGCAGCCGGGTGGCAGAAGAGACCCAGTACTTC

J gene: TRBJ1-5
D gene: -
clone size: many
V gene: TRBV23-1
CDR3 protein: CASSQTRSGLPQHF
CDR3 DNA: TGCGCCAGCAGTCAAACTAGGTCGGGGCTGCCCCAGCATTTT

J gene: TRBJ2-5
D gene: -
clone size: few
V gene: TRBV6-1
CDR3 protein: CASSELRGIQETQYF
CDR3 DNA: TGTGCCAGCAGTGAATTACGGGGGATACAAGAGACCCAGTACTTC

J gene: TRBJ1-4
D gene: -
clone size: few
V gene: TRBV10-2
CDR3 protein: CASSDKATNEKLFF
CDR3 DNA: TGCGCCAGCAGTGACAAGGCAACTAATGAAAAACTGTTTTTT

J gene: TRBJ2-7
D gene: -
clone size: many
V gene: TRBV2
CDR3 protein: CASREGSYEQYF
CDR3 DNA: TGTGCCAGCAGGGAGGGCTCCTACGAGCAGTACTTC

J gene: TRBJ2-3
D gene: -
clone size: many
V gene: TRBV5-1
CDR3 protein: CASSVHTDTQYF
CDR3 DNA: TGCGCCAGCAGCGTCCACACAGATACGCAGTATTTT

J gene: TRBJ2-1
D gene: -
clone size: many
V gene: TRBV12-3/TRBV12-4
CDR3 protein: CASSLDPGAYNEQFF
CDR3 DNA: TGTGCCAGCAGTTTAGACCCGGGGGCTTACAATGAGCAGTTCTTC

J gene: TRBJ2-2
D gene: -
clone size: many
V gene: TRBV30
CDR3 protein: CAWSRAGRLFTGELFF
CDR3 DNA: TGTGCCTGGAGTAGGGCGGGCCGATTATTCACCGGGGAGCTGTTTTTT

J gene: TRBJ2-2
D gene: TRBD2
clone size: many
V gene: TRBV11-2
CDR3 protein: CASSLVLGLALPGELFF
CDR3 DNA: TGTGCCAGCAGCTTAGTCCTGGGACTAGCCCTCCCCGGGGAGCTGTTTTTT

J gene: TRBJ1-5
D gene: -
clone size: many
V gene: TRBV7-2
CDR3 protein: CASSFSGDQPQHF
CDR3 DNA: TGTGCCAGCAGCTTTTCCGGCGATCAGCCCCAGCATTTT

J gene: TRBJ2-7
D gene: TRBD1
clone size: many
V gene: TRBV5-1
CDR3 protein: CASSLAVGTGVFYEQYF
CDR3 DNA: TGCGCCAGCAGCTTGGCTGTTGGGACAGGGGTTTTCTACGAGCAGTACTTC

J gene: TRBJ2-7
D gene: -
clone size: many
V gene: TRBV27
CDR3 protein: CASSLSIGGFHEQYF
CDR3 DNA: TGTGCCAGCAGTTTATCGATTGGCGGGTTCCACGAGCAGTACTTC

J gene: TRBJ2-7
D gene: TRBD2
clone size: many
V gene: TRBV7-2
CDR3 protein: CASSPRGLAGGYEQYF
CDR3 DNA: TGTGCCAGCAGCCCACGGGGACTAGCGGGAGGGTACGAGCAGTACTTC

J gene: TRBJ1-3
D gene: -
clone size: -
V gene: TRBV20-1
CDR3 protein: CSARPLRPFSVDTIYF
CDR3 DNA: TGCAGTGCTAGACCACTGCGTCCCTTTAGTGTCGACACCATATATTTT

J gene: TRBJ1-1
D gene: -
clone size: many
V gene: TRBV10-3
CDR3 protein: CAIQGNTEAFF
CDR3 DNA: TGTGCCATCCAGGGGAACACTGAAGCTTTCTTT

J gene: TRBJ2-2
D gene: -
clone size: -
V gene: TRBV4-3
CDR3 protein: CASSLQIGELFF
CDR3 DNA: TGCGCCAGCAGCCTGCAGATCGGGGAGCTGTTTTTT

J gene: TRBJ1-2
D gene: -
clone size: -
V gene: TRBV4-3
CDR3 protein: CASSQEAHYGYTF
CDR3 DNA: TGCGCCAGCAGCCAAGAGGCCCACTATGGCTACACCTTC

J gene: TRBJ1-1
D gene: -
clone size: many
V gene: TRBV12-3/TRBV12-4
CDR3 protein: CASSLRGYAEAFF
CDR3 DNA: TGTGCCAGCAGTTTAAGGGGTTACGCTGAAGCTTTCTTT

J gene: TRBJ2-2
D gene: -
clone size: many
V gene: TRBV24-1
CDR3 protein: CATRGGGTNTGELFF
CDR3 DNA: TGTGCCACCCGAGGGGGAGGGACGAACACCGGGGAGCTGTTTTTT

J gene: TRBJ2-1
D gene: TRBD2
clone size: -
V gene: TRBV7-2
CDR3 protein: CASSQGTTGKEQFF
CDR3 DNA: TGTGCCAGCAGCCAAGGGACTACCGGCAAGGAGCAGTTCTTC

J gene: TRBJ2-5
D gene: -
clone size: many
V gene: TRBV7-7
CDR3 protein: CASSGGTQETQYF
CDR3 DNA: TGTGCTAGCAGCGGAGGCACTCAAGAGACCCAGTACTTC

J gene: TRBJ1-3
D gene: -
clone size: few
V gene: TRBV20-1
CDR3 protein: CCARDLGSAGNTIYF
CDR3 DNA: TGCTGTGCTAGAGATCTCGGCTCAGCAGGAAACACCATATATTTT

J gene: TRBJ2-2
D gene: TRBD2
clone size: many
V gene: TRBV6-2/TRBV6-3
CDR3 protein: CASSLRRGGAPGELFF
CDR3 DNA: TGTGCCAGCAGCCTACGACGGGGGGGCGCTCCCGGGGAGCTGTTTTTT

J gene: TRBJ2-7
D gene: -
clone size: many
V gene: TRBV28
CDR3 protein: CASSPRDLQQYF
CDR3 DNA: TGTGCCAGCAGTCCTCGGGACCTACAGCAGTACTTC

J gene: TRBJ2-7
D gene: -
clone size: few
V gene: TRBV7-2
CDR3 protein: CASSLSRSSAYEQYF
CDR3 DNA: TGTGCCAGCAGCTTAAGCCGGAGTTCGGCCTACGAGCAGTACTTC

J gene: TRBJ2-7
D gene: -
clone size: few
V gene: TRBV4-3
CDR3 protein: CASSQDVSARYEQYF
CDR3 DNA: TGCGCCAGCAGCCAAGATGTTAGCGCGCGCTACGAGCAGTACTTC